This T cell receptor beta chain was profiled in a study of somatic mutations in cytotoxic T cells in rheumatoid arthritis (dated by TCRdb to about 2017). Regarding the complete study: Some V beta antibody-stained T-cell populations were flow-sorted on a FACSAria II or Sony SH800 at nearly 100% purity, and sorted V beta1+ cells also underwent TCRB sequencing. The median ages of the patient and control groups were essentially identical. In newly diagnosed rheumatoid arthritis without treatment, the study examined if expanded CD8+ T-cell clones harbor somatic mutations, relying on TCRB deep sequencing to characterize clonality. For some 68 rheumatoid arthritis patients and roughly 22 healthy controls, TCRB deep sequencing was carried out.

The CDR3, from cysteine to phenylalanine, totals 13 residues. The entry retains the CDR3 DNA only, 39 bases that are in frame from base 1. At the junction V is shortened by 6 bases and J by 6 bases; bases outside the gene matches: 5. The germline V gene specifies MNHEY as CDR1 and SVGAGI as CDR2. As concerns this clone: The antigen it recognizes is unknown. No base quality information exists; no much larger clone differs at one position.

With a median age of around 52 years (range about 21-70) and around 60% female, the healthy controls consisted of 20 blood donors whose buffy coats were used. CD4+ and CD8+ cells were isolated by positive magnetic bead selection on an AutoMACS, and purity was checked by flow cytometry. Peripheral blood mononuclear cells were isolated by Ficoll-Paque PLUS density gradient separation. Using Nucleospin Tissue or Tissue XS kits, DNA was extracted from CD4-enriched, CD8-enriched or PBMC samples, with quantification by a Qubit 2.0 fluorometer. Broad study findings and their caveats: It was unknown which antigens the expanded CD8+ clones targeted, and their absence from virus-specific databases did not exclude viral specificity. The largest CD8+ clone made up more than 20% of CD8+ cells in about an eighth of the 65 patients, and blood and synovial fluid shared several identical CD8+ TCRB sequences. CD8+ clonality increased with age in patients (Spearman r ≈ 0.5) but not in healthy controls. CD8+ T-cell clonality did not differ significantly between rheumatoid arthritis patients and age-matched healthy controls. The slight TRBV07 underrepresentation in patients was not adjusted for multiple comparisons.

Sequencing of TCRB CDR3 was done on genomic DNA with the immunoSEQ assay. Under the source paper's analysis protocol: Nothing other than productive TCRB rearrangements was included in the analyses. Clonality was expressed as a Shannon entropy-based productive clonality index, with each clone defined by a unique TCRB CDR3 sequence. To calculate repertoire overlap between two samples, the template counts of each clone were considered relative to each sample's total templates. A correlation with a Spearman r of around 0.6 was found between V-gene usage by flow cytometry and V-gene usage by TCRB sequencing. The source is immuneACCESS, and TCRdb retained only in-frame sequences with V and J called. Part of the clones is not carried over; for the studies checked, unresolved V genes explain less than half of this, and the remainder is unexplained. That table is the source of V, J and clone size, and D and trimming were worked out from the DNA. The sample table contains about 19,000 clones; only one count was recorded for roughly 87% of them. The ten most abundant clones make up about 11% of the sample.

Here the chain combines TRBV6-5 and TRBJ2-1; TRBD1 lines up with 7 middle nucleotides. The sequence was collected from a woman between 45 and 65 years old in good health. Input material: CD8+ T cells sorted from blood. The CDR3 region reads CASRHGTVNEQFF. The sequenced DNA is TGTGCCAGCAGACACGGGACAGTCAATGAGCAGTTCTTC.